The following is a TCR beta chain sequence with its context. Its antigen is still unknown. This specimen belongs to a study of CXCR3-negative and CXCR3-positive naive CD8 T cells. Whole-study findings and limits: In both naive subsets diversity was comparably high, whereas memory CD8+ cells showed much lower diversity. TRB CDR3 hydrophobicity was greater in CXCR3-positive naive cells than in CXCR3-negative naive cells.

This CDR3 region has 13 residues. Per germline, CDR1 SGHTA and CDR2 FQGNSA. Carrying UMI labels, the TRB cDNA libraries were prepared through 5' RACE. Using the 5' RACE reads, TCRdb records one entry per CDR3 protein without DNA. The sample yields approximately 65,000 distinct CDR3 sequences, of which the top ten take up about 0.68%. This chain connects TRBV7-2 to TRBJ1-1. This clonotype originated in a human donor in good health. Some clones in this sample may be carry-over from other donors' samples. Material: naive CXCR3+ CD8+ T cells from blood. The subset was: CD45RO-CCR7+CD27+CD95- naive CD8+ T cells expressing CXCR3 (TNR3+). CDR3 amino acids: CASSLAVGNEAFF.